This TCR beta chain was sequenced for a study of PD-1 blockade in mismatch repair-deficient tumors. Findings of the study overall: Tumor-resident clones, often absent from pretreatment blood, expanded after pembrolizumab and then contracted.

All patients were mismatch repair deficient, assessed by either PCR or immunohistochemistry. TCR sequencing covered a few patients who responded to pembrolizumab. Clones were read by immunoSEQ multiplex PCR, and TCRdb kept only the in-frame ones, dropping some. The sample lists about 68,000 clones, around four fifths seen once, with 4.5% to 7% in the top ten. V lost 7 bases, J lost 6 bases, and 18 bases lay in between. Germline lookup yields CDR1 MNHNS and CDR2 SASEGT. The CDR3 spans 14 residues. Worth noting for this clone: What it recognizes is unknown.

This sample comprised peripheral blood, obtained 2 weeks after starting pembrolizumab. The source of this sequence is an adult with mismatch repair-deficient cancer. V is TRBV6-1 and J is TRBJ1-1; possible D gene TRBD1, 5 bases. CDR3 loop: CASTSTWGIAEAFF. In DNA form, the CDR3 reads TGTGCCAGCACATCAACGTGGGGGATCGCTGAAGCTTTCTTT.